This T cell receptor beta chain was recovered during a study of post-analysis software for immune sequencing data (dated by TCRdb to between 2015 and 2016). About the study as a whole: Relapsing-remitting, secondary progressive and progressive-relapsing multiple sclerosis were recorded as disease courses, and subtype annotation was lacking for some patients. The patient repertoires were compared against approximately eleven previously published healthy control repertoires obtained from donors aged 6 to 25 years. A subset of samples was prepared in parallel using single-end sample barcoding, then pooled and co-amplified after Illumina adapter ligation. Results and caveats for the whole study, not just this receptor: Compared with controls, multiple sclerosis patients had significantly lower normalized Chao1 diversity, a finding suggesting substantial peripheral T-cell clonal expansion. The control group was slightly older than the multiple sclerosis patient group. Direct clustering with F measure revealed strong co-clustering of samples prepared in the same batch, which led to a batch-effect correction. Significantly higher frequencies in patients than in controls were found for roughly 5 TRBV segments, including TRBV5-6, TRBV5-1 and TRBV20-1.

With respect to this clonotype: No cognate antigen has been identified for it. No base-level quality is on record; no much larger clone is a single base apart.

To demonstrate the VDJtools post-analysis software, the study profiled TCR beta repertoires from the peripheral blood of around 13 young patients with multiple sclerosis. Multiple sclerosis patients were children and adolescents aged about 6 to 15 years. The protocol used for the library was PCR. TCRdb lists the instrument as Illumina HiSeq 2500. To reduce PCR and sequencing biases, unique molecular identifiers were built into the TCR beta cDNA libraries. Per 1 to 10 million input T cells, some 500,000 cDNA molecules were obtained, such that each molecule approximated one T cell. The patient libraries were prepared and sequenced with the same protocol used for the earlier healthy control dataset. Samples belonging to the same batch were prepared together, multiplexed and sequenced on a shared HiSeq lane. The authors' analysis ran thus. MIGEC handled the raw barcoded reads, throwing out single-read molecular identifier groups before consensus assembly and CDR3 extraction. Clonotype tables were post-analysed with VDJtools, and diversity was normalized by down-sampling all datasets to the smallest sample size. Repertoire overlap clustering matched CDR3 amino acid but not nucleotide sequences to correct batch-related cross-sample contamination. The public reads were quality trimmed at Q25 with fastp and then assembled into clones with MiXCR by TCRdb, keeping productive beta chains. CDR3 protein sequences are deduplicated, and each keeps its most common genes and DNA. TCRdb, not the original authors, processed these V and J calls. This sample gives a few hundred thousand distinct CDR3 sequences in total; 30% to 45% of them show up just once. The top ten clones comprise around an eighth of the sample.

The CDR3 runs 13 residues from the cysteine to the phenylalanine. Of the read, only the CDR3 DNA is kept; its 39 bases are in frame from base 1. The germline V gene (reference sequence) provides CDR1 MNHEY and CDR2 SMNVEV. V lost 1 base and J lost 11 bases; the stretch between them is 14 bases long. The TCR comes from a girl aged 5-17 years with multiple sclerosis. Recombination connected TRBV27 to TRBJ2-5; confidence is insufficient to name the D gene. Material for sequencing was blood. The DNA sequence is as follows: TGTGCCAGCAGTTTATATGTCGGCGTGACTCAGTACTTC. This yields the protein CASSLYVGVTQYF.